The 8 T cell receptor beta chains below come from one sample, sequenced in a study of T cells after yellow fever vaccination (dated by TCRdb to about 2019). Reading the label with the study, this specimen's treatment or condition is: live attenuated yellow fever vaccine strain. The method behind the library was 5' RACE. The listed sequencing device is Illumina HiSeq 2500. TCRdb trimmed the raw reads at Q25, called clones with MiXCR and kept productive beta chains. Rows matching on CDR3 protein sequence are summarized as one entry with the most common DNA and genes. This sample holds about 360,000 distinct CDR3 sequences; about 6.2% were observed only once. Together, the top ten hold 15% of the sample. Sequencing used PBMCs, obtained 5 days after the yellow fever booster vaccination. Every receptor here comes from a man aged 30 to 45 who received the YFV17D yellow fever vaccine.

Comment on this clonotype: A read error may explain this, as a much larger clone is one base away. The chain recombines TRBV12-3 or TRBV12-4 with TRBJ2-1, with 10 positions matching TRBD2. V shed 1 base and J 8 bases; nucleotides not matched to a gene: 5. The CDR3 covers 15 residues. The CDR3 DNA is TGTGCCAGCAGTTTAGGCCCTAGCGGGAGCTATGAGCAGTTCTTC. This gives the protein CASSLGPSGSYEQFF.

J is TRBJ2-3 and V is TRBV6-4; no firm D call. Germline CDR1 is MRHNA and CDR2 is SNTAGT. The CDR3 has 13 amino acids. V lost 4 bases, J lost 5 bases, and 10 bases lay in between. Written as DNA, the CDR3 is TGTGCCAGCAGTGTTGACTCGGGAGATACGCAGTATTTT. The encoded protein is CASSVDSGDTQYF.

There are many counts of this clonotype. The chain couples TRBV20-1 to TRBJ2-7; D ambiguous. CDR1 DFQATT and CDR2 SNEGSKA come from the germline V gene (reference sequence). V shed 5 bases and J shed 6 bases, with 14 bases lying between them. The CDR3 spans 12 residues. This CDR3 is CSAVSGYREQYF. In DNA, the CDR3 is TGCAGTGCTGTATCTGGGTATCGCGAGCAGTACTTC.

The chain is built from TRBV5-5 and TRBJ2-1; 11 nucleotides match TRBD1. The ends lost 0 bases at V and 1 base at J; junction bases unmatched: 6. There are 18 residues in the CDR3. Germline values: CDR1 SGHKS, CDR2 YYEKEE (reference sequence). Written as DNA, the CDR3 is TGTGCCAGCAGCTTGGGGACAGGGGGCTTCCTTTCCTACAATGAGCAGTTCTTC. This gives the protein CASSLGTGGFLSYNEQFF.

In this sample, this clonotype turned up many times. V is TRBV18 and J is TRBJ2-7; 12 bases match TRBD2. Germline trimming cut 5 bases from V and 1 base from J; bases unmatched to any gene: 6. The CDR3 sequence is 16 residues long. The germline V gene has CDR1 KGHSH and CDR2 LQKENI. CDR3 coding DNA: TGTGCCAGCTCAGCTACTAGCGGGAGGTCGTCCTACGAGCAGTACTTC. Translated: CASSATSGRSSYEQYF.

The chain carries TRBV11-2 and TRBJ2-1, with 9 bases fitting TRBD2. The CDR3 totals 15 residues. The J segment lost 7 bases and the V segment lost 1 base, leaving 5 bases of the junction unmatched. CDR1 and CDR2 from the germline V gene are SGHAT and FQNNGV. For the CDR3, the DNA is TGTGCCAGCAGCTTAGGGGGACTAGCTCGGAATGAGCAGTTCTTC. It encodes CASSLGGLARNEQFF.

In its sample, this clonotype was seen many times. The DNA for the CDR3 is TGCAGTGCTAGAATCATCCAGGCCCTTAACTATGGCTACACCTTC. It translates to CSARIIQALNYGYTF. The chain is built from TRBV20-1 and TRBJ1-2; D call uncertain. Deletions cut 2 bases from V and 1 base from J, with 14 bases between. Germline CDR1 reads DFQATT; CDR2 reads SNEGSKA (reference sequence). This CDR3 contains 15 residues.

This clonotype was detected only once. One base away lies a much larger clone, so this may be a sequencing read error. This chain joins TRBV5-1 and TRBJ2-2, with D possibly TRBD1 on 6 matching bases. V was trimmed by 6 bases and J by 3 bases, leaving 15 bases between them. The CDR3 covers 15 residues. Per the germline V gene, CDR1 is SGHRS and CDR2 is YFSETQ. The CDR3, as DNA: TGCGCCAGCAAACCTACAGGGAGCCACACCGGGGAGCTGTTTTTT. Protein sequence: CASKPTGSHTGELFF. The full variable domain, completed using reference TRBV5-1 and TRBJ2-2, is KAGVTQTPRYLIKTRGQQVTLSCSPISGHRSVSWYQQTPGQGLQFLFEYFSETQRNKGNFPGRFSGRQFSNSRSEMNVSTLELGDSALYLCASKPTGSHTGELFFGEGSRLTVL.